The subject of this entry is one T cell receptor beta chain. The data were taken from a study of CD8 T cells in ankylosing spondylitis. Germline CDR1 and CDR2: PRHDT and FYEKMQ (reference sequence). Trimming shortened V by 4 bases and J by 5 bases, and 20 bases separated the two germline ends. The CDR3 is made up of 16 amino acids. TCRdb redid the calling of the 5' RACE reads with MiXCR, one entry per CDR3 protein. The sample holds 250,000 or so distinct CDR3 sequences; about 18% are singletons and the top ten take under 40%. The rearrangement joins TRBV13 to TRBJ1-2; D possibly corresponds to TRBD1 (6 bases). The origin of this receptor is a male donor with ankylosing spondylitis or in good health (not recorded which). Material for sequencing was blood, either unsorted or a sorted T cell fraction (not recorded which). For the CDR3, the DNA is TGTGCCAGCAGCTCAGGGGCCGTGGTTTCGGGATATGGCTACACCTTC. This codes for CASSSGAVVSGYGYTF.